The present T cell receptor beta chain was sequenced within a study of T-cell memory formation after mild COVID-19. General study results and limits: Whereas later expanders leaned CD4+, clones contracting day 15 to 85 showed a balanced CD4/CD8 makeup. The main location of contracting CD4+ clones was CM and EM, and that of contracting CD8+ clones was EMRA.

This clonotype was picked up one time. What it binds is not known. Researchers used 5'RACE with constant-segment primers to make TCR alpha and TCR beta cDNA libraries that carry sample barcodes and UMIs. TCRdb re-analysed the 5' RACE reads in MiXCR, keeping a single row per CDR3 protein. Of 15,000 or so distinct CDR3 sequences in the sample, over 20% were seen once. This clonotype was sampled from a man between 18 and 35 years old who had mild COVID-19 (a few samples of this study predate the infection). Cell type and time point are not known. The sample taken for sequencing was PBMCs or a T cell subset sorted from them (not recorded which).

The chain's CDR3 is CASSRRYGSSYNEQFF. CDR3 DNA sequence: TGTGCCAGCTCACGACGGTACGGTAGCTCCTACAATGAGCAGTTCTTC. The V call is TRBV18, the J call TRBJ2-1; D not resolved. From germline, CDR1 is KGHSH and CDR2 LQKENI. V lost 4 bases and J lost 0, with 13 bases in between. The CDR3 has 16 residues. The entire variable domain, with the rest obtained from reference TRBV18 and TRBJ2-1, is as follows: NAGVMQNPRHLVRRRGQEARLRCSPMKGHSHVYWYRQLPEEGLKFMVYLQKENIIDESGMPKERFSAEFPKEGPSILRIQQVVRGDSAAYFCASSRRYGSSYNEQFFGPGTRLTVL.